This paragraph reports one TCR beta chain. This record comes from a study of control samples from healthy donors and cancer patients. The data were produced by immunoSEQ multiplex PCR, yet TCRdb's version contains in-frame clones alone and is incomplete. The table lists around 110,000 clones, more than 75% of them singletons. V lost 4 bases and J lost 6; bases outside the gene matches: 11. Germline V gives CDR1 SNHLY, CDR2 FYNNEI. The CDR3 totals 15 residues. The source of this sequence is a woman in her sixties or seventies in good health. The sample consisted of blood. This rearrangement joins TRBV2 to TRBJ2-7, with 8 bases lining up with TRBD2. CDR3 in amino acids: CASSGPAAGEGEQYF. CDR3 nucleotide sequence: TGTGCCAGCAGTGGCCCGGCAGCGGGGGAGGGCGAGCAGTACTTC.